This TCR beta chain appears in the sequencing data of a study of blood T cell repertoires in COVID-19. The overall study: COVID-19 samples, acute and convalescent, were from the United States, Italy and Spain.

The CDR3 is 15 residues long. Germline CDR1 is KGHSH and CDR2 is LQKENI. Trimming cost V 3 bases and J 2 bases, with 14 bases left between them. Under the authors' procedure: Amplification from reference gene primers served as the basis for estimated nucleated cell counts. Produced via immunoSEQ multiplex PCR; TCRdb's table is partial and in-frame only. That table is the source of V, J and clone size, and D and trimming were worked out from the DNA. The sample contains approximately 200,000 clones, 70% to 90% of which appear only once. The rearrangement joins TRBV18 to TRBJ2-7; the D gene is possibly TRBD1 (5 bases). The sequence was obtained from a woman in her 30s with acute or convalescent COVID-19. The sequenced sample consisted of peripheral blood. The CDR3 here is CASSPSSLGAYEQYF. CDR3 coding DNA: TGTGCCAGCTCACCCAGCTCCTTAGGGGCCTACGAGCAGTACTTC.